The 12 T cell receptor beta chains below were found in one sample sequenced in a study of T cell responses to AZD1222 COVID-19 vaccine. The table came from immunoSEQ multiplex PCR; TCRdb's copy has only in-frame clones and leaves some out. Among roughly 200,000 clones listed, 70% to 90% were seen once. The sequenced sample was peripheral blood, obtained on day 0 of AZD1222 vaccination. The source of these receptors is an adult in good health.

The chain uses TRBV9 and TRBJ1-1, with D uncertain. Germline lookup yields CDR1 SGDLS and CDR2 YYNGEE. The CDR3 is 13 residues long. Deletions cut 1 base from V and 5 bases from J, with 9 bases between. The CDR3 loop is CASSVTVRTEAFF. Here the CDR3 DNA reads TGTGCCAGCAGCGTAACTGTTCGGACTGAAGCTTTCTTT.

The J gene is TRBJ2-5, the V gene TRBV6-1, with D unresolved. The CDR3 runs 12 residues. Germline CDR1 reads MNHNS; CDR2 reads SASEGT. Trimming removed 3 bases from V and 5 bases from J, with 7 bases in between. CDR3 bases: TGTGCCAGCAGTGATTTTGTGGAGACCCAGTACTTC. Amino acid sequence: CASSDFVETQYF.

J is TRBJ2-7 and V is TRBV30; 9 positions agree with TRBD1. This CDR3 is 13 amino acids long. V dropped 2 bases and J dropped 4; count of bases not matched to a gene: 3. Germline V gene sequence: CDR1 GTSNPN, CDR2 SVGIG (reference sequence). CDR3 loop: CAWSQGQGYEQYF. The CDR3 bases are TGTGCCTGGAGTCAAGGACAGGGGTACGAGCAGTACTTC.

V gene TRBV10-3 combines with J gene TRBJ1-6; D possibly corresponds to TRBD1 (5 bases). The germline V gene has CDR1 ENHRY and CDR2 SYGVKD. The CDR3 length is 14 residues. Between the trimmed V and J ends, which lost 5 bases and 8 bases, there was a span of 13 bases. Here the CDR3 reads CAISRDLGDSPLHF. The CDR3 coding sequence is TGTGCCATCAGTAGGGACCTAGGAGATTCACCCCTCCACTTT.

This clone has only one observation. The gene calls are TRBV15 and TRBJ1-5; tentative D call: TRBD1 (5 bases). CDR3 length: 18 residues. Germline V CDR1 and CDR2: LNHNV, YYDKDF (reference sequence). V was clipped by 3 bases and J by 2 bases, with 20 bases between them. CDR3 loop: CATSSQVRAGTGNQPQHF. In DNA, the CDR3 is TGTGCCACCAGCAGCCAAGTCAGGGCGGGGACGGGCAATCAGCCCCAGCATTTT.

This clone has a single count. V gene TRBV5-1 combines with J gene TRBJ1-2; the D gene is possibly TRBD1 (5 bases). The germline V and J ends were trimmed by 0 bases and 8 bases, with 14 bases remaining between them. Germline V gene sequence: CDR1 SGHRS, CDR2 YFSETQ. This CDR3 has 14 residues. CDR3: CASSLGTRVSGYTF. The CDR3 DNA is TGCGCCAGCAGCTTGGGGACACGCGTTTCAGGCTACACCTTC.

The V gene is TRBV27, the J gene TRBJ1-4, with unresolved D. This CDR3 has 15 residues. V was clipped by 2 bases and J by 8 bases, with 15 bases between them. CDR1 is MNHEY and CDR2 is SMNVEV in the germline V gene (reference sequence). This CDR3 reads CASSLGGRLEEKLFF. CDR3 coding DNA: TGTGCCAGCAGTTTAGGAGGAAGGTTAGAAGAAAAACTGTTTTTT.

This clone has only one observation. This chain connects TRBV5-6 to TRBJ2-5; no clear D gene. CDR1 and CDR2 (germline): SGHDT, YYEEEE. V was cut by 4 bases and J by 3 bases, with 10 bases left in between. CDR3 length: 13 amino acids. Here the CDR3 reads CASSLTSEETQYF. The DNA for the CDR3 is TGTGCCAGCAGCCTGACGTCCGAAGAGACCCAGTACTTC. The full variable domain, rest sourced from reference TRBV5-6 and TRBJ2-5, is DAGVTQSPTHLIKTRGQQVTLRCSPKSGHDTVSWYQQALGQGPQFIFQYYEEEERQRGNFPDRFSGHQFPNYSSELNVNALLLGDSALYLCASSLTSEETQYFGPGTRLLVL.

The chain recombines TRBV20-1 with TRBJ2-7, with D perhaps TRBD1 or TRBD2 (5 bases each). Trimming removed 1 base at V and 11 bases at J, with 12 bases between. This CDR3 is 11 amino acids long. Germline V gene lookup returns CDR1 DFQATT and CDR2 SNEGSKA (reference sequence). CDR3 nucleotide sequence: TGCAGTGCTAGAGGGCAGGGAGAAGAGTACTTC. Its protein is CSARGQGEEYF.

This clone has only a few counts. The J gene is TRBJ1-5, the V gene TRBV21-1; TRBD1 is the table's D call and was not checked against the DNA. TRBV21-1 is marked as a pseudogene. CDR3 length: 18 amino acids. The CDR3 region is CASSKASATVYSNQPQHF. The CDR3 DNA reads as TGTGCCAGCAGCAAAGCCAGTGCAACCGTTTATAGCAATCAGCCCCAGCATTTT.

A single count supports this clone. The chain carries TRBV5-6 and TRBJ2-7; 9 nucleotides agree with TRBD1. The CDR3 is made up of 18 amino acids. The ends lost 4 bases at V and 3 bases at J; junction bases unmatched: 17. Germline CDR1 is SGHDT and CDR2 is YYEEEE. CDR3 nucleotides: TGTGCCAGCAGCCCATCATGGCCCCGGACAGGGGTATACTACGAGCAGTACTTC. It yields the protein CASSPSWPRTGVYYEQYF. Full variable domain (missing parts from reference TRBV5-6 and TRBJ2-7): DAGVTQSPTHLIKTRGQQVTLRCSPKSGHDTVSWYQQALGQGPQFIFQYYEEEERQRGNFPDRFSGHQFPNYSSELNVNALLLGDSALYLCASSPSWPRTGVYYEQYFGPGTRLTVT.

The rearrangement links TRBV5-4 to TRBJ1-4, with D perhaps matching TRBD1 (6 bases). CDR3 length equals 13 residues. V lost 1 base to trimming and J lost 8 bases, with 9 bases between them. From germline, CDR1 is SGHNT and CDR2 YYREEE (reference sequence). CDR3 protein: CASSLTGNEKLFF. CDR3 DNA: TGTGCCAGCAGCTTGACAGGGAACGAAAAACTGTTTTTT.